These T cell receptor beta chains were read from a single sample in a study of blood T cell repertoires in COVID-19. The table came from immunoSEQ multiplex PCR; TCRdb's copy has only in-frame clones and leaves some out. The sample lists tens of thousands of clones; about nine tenths were seen once. The source material was peripheral blood. Receptors were obtained from a man aged 25-45 years with acute or convalescent COVID-19. Both conserved end residues are part of each CDR3. A D gene is named only where the DNA matches it firmly. Clone size is not always given. Where it is, it says once, few, many or a class for expanded clones.

V gene	D gene	clone size	CDR3 length	J gene	CDR3 protein	CDR3 DNA
TRBV19	TRBD1	.	16	TRBJ1-5	CASSTTWTGSNQPQHF	TGTGCCAGTAGCACAACCTGGACAGGGAGCAATCAGCCCCAGCATTTT
TRBV10-3	TRBD1	.	17	TRBJ1-5	CAISPGQGHTRNQPQHF	TGTGCCATAAGTCCGGGACAGGGGCACACCCGCAATCAGCCCCAGCATTTT
TRBV7-6	TRBD2	.	15	TRBJ2-1	CASSLPGGRADEQFF	TGTGCCAGCAGCTTACCCGGCGGGAGGGCCGATGAGCAGTTCTTC
TRBV27	TRBD1	few	14	TRBJ1-6	CASSRDRGYSPLHF	TGTGCCAGCAGTCGGGACAGGGGGTATTCACCCCTCCACTTT
TRBV27	.	few	14	TRBJ2-1	CASSRRDSLDEQFF	TGTGCCAGCAGTCGCCGGGACTCTCTGGATGAGCAGTTCTTC
TRBV9	.	few	14	TRBJ2-2	CASSVSFRAGELFF	TGTGCCAGCAGCGTATCGTTCAGGGCCGGGGAGCTGTTTTTT
TRBV13	.	.	14	TRBJ1-2	CASTSEQGAGGYTF	TGTGCCAGCACGTCTGAACAGGGAGCTGGGGGCTACACCTTC
TRBV11-2	TRBD2	.	15	TRBJ2-4	CASSLVGRGMGIQYF	TGTGCCAGCAGCTTAGTGGGGAGGGGTATGGGCATTCAGTACTTC
TRBV10-3	TRBD2	once	15	TRBJ2-1	CAIGTGLAGYNEQFF	TGTGCCATCGGAACGGGACTAGCGGGTTACAATGAGCAGTTCTTC
TRBV3-1/TRBV3-2	TRBD1	.	14	TRBJ1-5	CASSLGQRNQPQHF	TGTGCCAGCAGCCTGGGACAGCGTAATCAGCCCCAGCATTTT
TRBV5-1	.	.	14	TRBJ1-1	CASKGDDLNTEAFF	TGCGCCAGCAAAGGGGATGACTTAAACACTGAAGCTTTCTTT
TRBV18	.	.	15	TRBJ2-3	CASSPSQVGKDTQYF	TGTGCCAGCTCACCTTCCCAGGTTGGAAAAGATACGCAGTATTTT
TRBV4-1	.	.	18	TRBJ1-6	CASSQEGQQSSYNSPLHF	TGCGCCAGCAGCCAAGAGGGGCAGCAGAGCTCCTATAATTCACCCCTCCACTTT